This entry features one T cell receptor (beta chain) sequence. As yet, its antigen is unknown. The sample originates from a study of T cell responses to AZD1222 COVID-19 vaccine. Study observations and caveats: Among those given AZD1222, only six were seropositive at baseline. White British ancestry dominated among donors, who included more females, and clonal diversity was possibly underestimated. Across the whole spike, CD4 TCRs peaked at regions 160-218 and 743-854.

TCRdb's table, derived via immunoSEQ multiplex PCR, lists solely in-frame clones and lacks some. In the table there are 150,000 to 200,000 clones, about 91% of which are singletons. CDR3 length equals 14 residues. Trimming cost V 2 bases and J 7 bases; bases outside gene matches: 4. Looked up from germline, CDR1 is KGHSH and CDR2 is LQKENI. The rearrangement joins TRBV18 to TRBJ1-5, with 8 bases that match TRBD1. Source: peripheral blood, taken 28 days after the second AZD1222 dose. The sequence derives from an adult who received the AZD1222 COVID-19 vaccine. CDR3 region: CASSPGTGNQPQHF. The CDR3 bases are TGTGCCAGCTCACCAGGGACAGGAAACCAGCCCCAGCATTTT.